This entry concerns a single T cell receptor (beta chain). This clonotype has only a few counts. The specificity of this receptor is unknown. Base qualities are not recorded, but no much larger clone differs from it by a single base. The sample belongs to a study of T-cell memory formation after mild COVID-19 (dated by TCRdb to the early 2020s). For context, the study as a whole: TCR sequence clusters from the two donors were found to be largely donor specific. In two donors, T-cell clones that expanded and contracted after mild COVID-19 were tracked by sequencing TCRalpha and TCRbeta repertoires over time. Two young, previously healthy adult volunteers, one female and one male, were included in the cohort. Findings and caveats that apply to the study as a whole: Contracting CD4+ clones were found mainly in CM and EM memory subsets, while CD8+ clones were enriched in EMRA. Whether the second-wave clones peaking on day 37 were SARS-CoV-2 specific was not confirmed. Balanced CD4/CD8 phenotypes were observed for clones contracting from day 15 to 85, whereas a bias towards CD4+ was observed for a second wave of clones expanding from day 15 to 37. Only two mild cases were covered by the study, and larger cohorts that include severe cases with pre-infection samples were considered necessary. Some responding clones were found in pre-infection memory, which suggests that pre-existing cross-reactive memory T cells took part in the SARS-CoV-2 response.

TCRdb lists the instrument as Illumina NovaSeq 6000. TCRalpha and TCRbeta cDNA libraries were built by 5'RACE with constant-segment primers, adding sample barcodes and unique molecular identifiers. RNA was extracted from every sample with Trizol reagent. Amplification of the libraries took two PCR steps, and the second step added a second sample barcode plus Illumina TruSeq adapters. Sequencing of the libraries was done on an Illumina NovaSeq, producing 2 x 150 bp paired-end reads. The authors processed their data as follows. Reads were demultiplexed and collapsed into UMI-guided consensus sequences with migec v1.2.7. With mixcr v2.1.11, UMI consensuses were aligned to TRA and TRB V and J templates and assembled into clonotypes. Expanded or contracted clonotypes were those called significant by both edgeR and NoisET, with noise models trained on biological replicates. For edgeR calls, the cutoffs were a false discovery rate-adjusted p below 0.01 and a log2 fold-change threshold of 1. As an exploratory analysis of dynamics, max-normalized trajectories of the 1000 most abundant clonotypes were examined with PCA combined with hierarchical clustering. Each responding clone was given a CD4 or CD8 phenotype based on the CD4+ and CD8+ repertoires, which had been sequenced separately. The public sequencing data were trimmed at Q25 with fastp and processed into clonotypes with MiXCR by TCRdb, which kept only in-frame beta chains. CDR3 protein sequences are deduplicated, and each keeps its most common genes and DNA. The V and J calls reflect TCRdb's pipeline rather than the authors' work. The sample table holds approximately 98,000 distinct CDR3 sequences, of which 15% to 20% were seen once. The ten most abundant clones make up approximately 5.1% of the sample.

Ficoll-Paque density gradient centrifugation was used to isolate PBMCs. For CDR1 and CDR2, the germline V gene lists SGHRS and YFSETQ. The junction carries 11 bases between V and J, which are trimmed by 0 bases and 0 bases respectively. Taken from cysteine to phenylalanine, the CDR3 has 16 residues. Only the CDR3 part of the read is kept: 48 bases, read in frame from the first base. This TCR came from a man aged 18 to 29 who had mild COVID-19 (a few samples of this study predate the infection). The sample titles of this study are shuffled in the database, so cell type and time point are left out; the donor was told from shared clones. The chain couples TRBV5-1 to TRBJ2-3; no confident D gene assignment can be made. Input material: PBMCs or a T cell subset sorted from them (not recorded which). CDR3 sequence: CASSLEGRSSTDTQYF. The nucleotide sequence is TGCGCCAGCAGCTTGGAGGGCAGATCTAGCACAGATACGCAGTATTTT.